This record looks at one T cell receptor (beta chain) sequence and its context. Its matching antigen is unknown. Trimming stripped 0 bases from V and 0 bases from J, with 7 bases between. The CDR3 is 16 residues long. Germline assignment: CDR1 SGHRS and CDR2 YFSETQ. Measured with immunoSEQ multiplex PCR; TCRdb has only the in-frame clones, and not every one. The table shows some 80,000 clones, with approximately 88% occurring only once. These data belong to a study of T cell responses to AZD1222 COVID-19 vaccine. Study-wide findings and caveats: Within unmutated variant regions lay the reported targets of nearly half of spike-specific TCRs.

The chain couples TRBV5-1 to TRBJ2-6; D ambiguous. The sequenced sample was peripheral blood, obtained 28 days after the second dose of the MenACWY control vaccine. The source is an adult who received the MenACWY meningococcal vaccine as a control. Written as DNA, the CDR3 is TGCGCCAGCAGCTTGGGTCAGCTCTCTGGGGCCAACGTCCTGACTTTC. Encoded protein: CASSLGQLSGANVLTF.